A single sample gave rise to the 4 T cell receptor beta chains below, sequenced in a study of post-analysis software for immune sequencing data (dated by TCRdb to between 2014 and 2017). The method was PCR. Sequencing took place on an Illumina HiSeq 2500. To reduce PCR and sequencing biases, unique molecular identifiers were built into the TCR beta cDNA libraries. Using fastp at Q25 and MiXCR, TCRdb reprocessed the public reads and kept productive beta chains. Each CDR3 protein appears once, grouped with its most common genes and DNA. In all, the sample holds roughly 800,000 distinct CDR3 sequences, and more than 45% of those were seen once. In total, the top ten clones hold 4.9% of the sample. The study at large found these results: Four to six TRBV segments, including TRBV5-6, TRBV5-1 and TRBV20-1, were significantly more frequent in patients than controls.

Their cognate antigens are unknown. Material for sequencing was blood. All receptors come from a girl aged 10 to 17 with multiple sclerosis.

This clonotype was detected only a few times. The rearrangement links TRBV4-1 to TRBJ2-5, with D maybe TRBD1 (7 bases). V was cut by 1 base and J by 2 bases, with 14 bases left in between. Germline assignment: CDR1 MGHRA and CDR2 YSYEKL. The CDR3 runs to 16 residues. The chain's CDR3 is CASSQVPGGGQETQYF. For the CDR3, the DNA is TGCGCCAGCAGCCAAGTACCAGGGGGAGGTCAAGAGACCCAGTACTTC.

The rearrangement links TRBV11-2 to TRBJ2-3; possibly TRBD1 or TRBD2 for D (5 bases each). The CDR3 contains 15 residues. The germline V gene encodes CDR1 SGHAT and CDR2 FQNNGV. V lost 8 bases and J lost 0, with 15 bases in between. The CDR3 is CASAPWDRSTDTQYF. DNA for the CDR3: TGTGCCAGCGCGCCCTGGGACCGTAGCACAGATACGCAGTATTTT.

This clonotype was observed a single time. The chain uses TRBV29-1 and TRBJ2-5; 8 bases are shared with TRBD1. CDR3 length equals 15 residues. CDR1 and CDR2 from the germline V gene are SQVTM and ANQGSEA. With 2 bases clipped from V and 0 bases from J, the junction kept 5 bases outside the gene matches. The CDR3 is CSVERTGLDQETQYF. The CDR3 region has the DNA TGCAGCGTTGAAAGGACAGGGTTGGACCAAGAGACCCAGTACTTC.

The rearrangement joins TRBV27 to TRBJ1-2; no firm D call. Germline V gene data show CDR1 as MNHEY and CDR2 as SMNVEV (reference sequence). The CDR3 is made up of 13 amino acids. The ends were cut back, 7 bases at V and 0 bases at J, with 9 bases in the middle. CDR3 nucleotides: TGTGCCAGCAAGGAAAGAGCTAACTATGGCTACACCTTC. Its translation: CASKERANYGYTF.